The sequence of this T cell receptor (beta chain) was determined in a study of CD8+CD57+ T cells in acquired aplastic anemia. Across the study: An average of approximately 3.4 ug of DNA was obtained from sorted CD4+ and CD8+ cells. Mean read depth for CD4+ cells from healthy donors was 10 million to 14 million. Study-level points and caveats: A set of more than 25 CD8+ CDR3 sequences was shared between patients and controls, and these sequences appeared highly expressed in patients. Patients showed no significant difference from controls in CD8+ Simpson's diversity.

As for this clonotype: Antigen unknown.

Profiles of TCR beta VDJ and CDR3 were generated from a genomic DNA template. TCRdb reprocessed the reads with MiXCR, giving one entry per CDR3 protein. The table lists some 240,000 distinct CDR3 sequences, 30% to 35% of them singletons. CDR1 is SNHLY, CDR2 FYNNEI, per germline. The CDR3 is 16 residues long. Trimming removed 2 bases from V and 0 bases from J, with 11 bases in between. This sequence joins TRBV2 and TRBJ1-5, with D unresolved. Material: sorted CD4+, CD8+, or CD8+CD57+ T cells (not recorded which) from PBMCs. This sequence originates from a human donor in good health, serving as a control. This chain's CDR3 is CASSEIRAYSNQPQHF. The CDR3 DNA follows: TGTGCCAGCAGTGAAATTAGGGCATATAGCAATCAGCCCCAGCATTTT.